The next 29 T cell receptor beta chains were all read from a single sample in a study of T cell responses to AZD1222 COVID-19 vaccine. TCRdb's copy holds only in-frame clones and misses some; the assay was immunoSEQ multiplex PCR. Of around 170,000 clones in the sample, less than 95% were seen once. The sequencing used peripheral blood, collected on day 0 of AZD1222 vaccination. The receptors stem from an adult in good health.

The chain combines TRBV30 with TRBJ1-5; unclear D gene. V lost 3 bases to trimming and J lost 1 base, with 7 bases between them. CDR3 size: 13 residues. Germline CDR1 is GTSNPN and CDR2 is SVGIG (reference sequence). The CDR3 loop reads CAWSTVSNQPQHF. The CDR3 DNA sequence: TGTGCCTGGAGCACAGTGAGCAATCAGCCCCAGCATTTT.

The chain combines TRBV10-2 with TRBJ2-2; 10 bases are a match to TRBD2. Germline CDR1 WSHSY, CDR2 SAAADI. J gave up 2 bases and V 6 bases, and 18 bases lay outside the gene matches. The length of the CDR3 is 20 residues. CDR3 bases: TGCGCCAGCAGCGACCGCCTCCTCTGGGTAGCGGGGGGAAACACCGGGGAGCTGTTTTTT. Protein product: CASSDRLLWVAGGNTGELFF.

The J gene is TRBJ1-1, the V gene TRBV27, with a tentative D call TRBD1 (5 bases). The germline V gene encodes CDR1 MNHEY and CDR2 SMNVEV (reference sequence). The CDR3 is 16 amino acids. The V end was cut by 4 bases, the J end by 5 bases, with 20 bases between. The CDR3 DNA reads TGTGCCAGCAGTTATTCTCGGGGCGGGGTACCGACTGAAGCTTTCTTT. It codes for CASSYSRGGVPTEAFF.

This chain links TRBV7-3 with TRBJ2-5, with D unclear. Germline-derived CDR1 and CDR2 are SGHTA and FQGTGA. The CDR3 runs to 13 residues. V was trimmed by 2 bases and J by 5 bases, leaving 9 bases between them. For the CDR3, the DNA is TGTGCCAGCAGCTTAGGTCTGAGGGAGACCCAGTACTTC. This translates into CASSLGLRETQYF.

The V and J genes are TRBV6-5 and TRBJ1-2; D is unclear. Germline V gene lookup returns CDR1 MNHEY and CDR2 SVGAGI. CDR3 size: 14 residues. V gave up 0 bases and J gave up 3 bases, with 8 bases separating them. CDR3 nucleotide sequence: TGTGCCAGCAGTTACTCGTCGGCGGACTATGGCTACACCTTC. This codes for CASSYSSADYGYTF.

The CDR3 region is CASSVDFRNGNTIYF. Written as DNA, the CDR3 is TGTGCCAGCAGCGTAGATTTCAGGAATGGAAACACCATATATTTT. The chain employs TRBV9 and TRBJ1-3, with D uncertain. The CDR3 contains 15 residues. Germline V gives CDR1 SGDLS, CDR2 YYNGEE. The ends were cut back, 0 bases at V and 3 bases at J, with 10 bases in the middle.

This clone was counted between two and nine times. This chain connects TRBV10-1 to TRBJ1-2, with D unclear. Germline assignment: CDR1 WNHNN and CDR2 SYGVQD (reference sequence). This CDR3 comprises 17 residues. V lost 0 bases and J 4 bases, leaving 18 bases between the germline ends. CDR3 protein: CASSESSRGEPSYGYTF. In DNA form, the CDR3 reads TGCGCCAGCAGTGAGTCTTCAAGAGGAGAGCCTTCCTATGGCTACACCTTC.

The chain uses TRBV6-4 and TRBJ2-3, with D maybe TRBD1 (5 bases). This CDR3 comprises 15 residues. CDR1 MRHNA and CDR2 SNTAGT come from the germline V gene. V lost 5 bases and J lost 5, with 17 bases in between. The CDR3 loop is CASSYRFTAGDTQYF. As DNA, the CDR3 is TGTGCCAGCAGTTACAGGTTTACAGCTGGAGATACGCAGTATTTT.

The CDR3 here is CASSTGLHYYGYTF. For the CDR3, the DNA is TGTGCCAGTAGTACGGGTTTACACTACTATGGCTACACCTTC. This chain joins TRBV19 and TRBJ1-2, with D hard to call. Germline V gene lookup returns CDR1 LNHDA and CDR2 SQIVND (reference sequence). V lost 4 bases and J lost 3, with 12 bases in between. The CDR3 length is 14 residues.

This chain joins TRBV4-1 and TRBJ1-6; D possibly corresponds to TRBD1 (6 bases). Looked up from germline, CDR1 is MGHRA and CDR2 is YSYEKL. V gave up 5 bases and J gave up 0 bases, with 26 bases separating them. This CDR3 region has 21 residues. CDR3 coding DNA: TGCGCCAGCAGCAAAGGGGGAATGGGATCACCTTTTAGCTCCTATAATTCACCCCTCCACTTT. It encodes CASSKGGMGSPFSSYNSPLHF.

This chain connects TRBV30 to TRBJ1-4; no definite D call. V lost 0 bases and J 8 bases, leaving 7 bases between the germline ends. Germline V gene sequence: CDR1 GTSNPN, CDR2 SVGIG (reference sequence). The CDR3 is 12 residues long. CDR3 DNA sequence: TGTGCCTGGAGTGTACTGGCAGAAAAACTGTTTTTT. Protein sequence: CAWSVLAEKLFF.

The chain couples TRBV5-4 to TRBJ2-2, with 11 bases matching TRBD2. This CDR3 has 17 amino acids. Germline V CDR1 and CDR2: SGHNT, YYREEE (reference sequence). V was clipped by 0 bases and J by 0 bases; unmatched bases: 1. This CDR3 is CASSLGLAGPNTGELFF. The CDR3 bases are TGTGCCAGCAGCTTGGGACTAGCGGGGCCGAACACCGGGGAGCTGTTTTTT.

V is TRBV29-1 and J is TRBJ1-2; D gene ambiguous. CDR3 length: 14 residues. CDR1 and CDR2 from the germline V gene are SQVTM and ANQGSEA. V dropped 4 bases and J dropped 4 bases, with 16 bases sitting between them. The CDR3 sequence: CSVGEKRGVYGYTF. CDR3 sequence (DNA): TGCAGCGTTGGAGAGAAACGTGGGGTCTATGGCTACACCTTC.

The V call is TRBV3-1 (or the pseudogene TRBV3-2), the J call TRBJ2-1, with TRBD2 identical over 12 bases. Looked up from germline, CDR1 is LGHDT and CDR2 is YNNKEL (reference sequence). The CDR3 loop spans 15 amino acids. The J segment lost 7 bases and the V segment lost 4 bases, leaving 5 bases of the junction unmatched. The CDR3 spells CASSPSGGARNEQFF. For the CDR3, the DNA is TGTGCCAGCAGCCCTAGCGGGGGGGCTAGGAATGAGCAGTTCTTC.

This chain uses TRBV2 with TRBJ1-2, with TRBD1 as a possible D gene (5 bases). With 3 bases removed from V and 8 bases from J, the gap between germline ends came to 13 bases. CDR3 size: 13 residues. Looked up from germline, CDR1 is SNHLY and CDR2 is FYNNEI. CDR3 bases: TGTGCCAGCAGTGAGGGCAGGACACGCGGCTACACCTTC. Protein product: CASSEGRTRGYTF.

The chain couples TRBV11-2 to TRBJ1-6; the D is unclear. The CDR3 extends over 17 amino acids. The ends were cut back, 0 bases at V and 0 bases at J, with 9 bases in the middle. From germline, CDR1 is SGHAT and CDR2 FQNNGV. The CDR3 nucleotides are TGTGCCAGCAGCTTAGATCTGGCTAGCTCCTATAATTCACCCCTCCACTTT. Protein product: CASSLDLASSYNSPLHF.

The V call is TRBV14, the J call TRBJ1-2, with D perhaps TRBD1 (5 bases). Germline assignment: CDR1 SGHDN and CDR2 FVKESK. The V end lost 3 bases, the J end lost 6 bases, and 11 bases lay between the germline ends. The CDR3 runs to 13 residues. The CDR3: CASSHSRANGYTF. The CDR3 DNA is TGTGCCAGCAGCCATAGCAGGGCCAATGGCTACACCTTC.

The chain uses TRBV7-9 and TRBJ2-3; 8 nucleotides match TRBD2. The CDR3 runs 17 residues. Germline lookup yields CDR1 SEHNR and CDR2 FQNEAQ (reference sequence). Trimming cost V 4 bases and J 0 bases; bases outside gene matches: 9. Written as DNA, the CDR3 is TGTGCCAGCAGCTCCGGGGGTAGCGGGGTTAGCACAGATACGCAGTATTTT. This sequence encodes CASSSGGSGVSTDTQYF. The full variable domain, in which reference TRBV7-9 and TRBJ2-3 provide the parts outside the CDR3, is DTGVSQNPRHKITKRGQNVTFRCDPISEHNRLYWYRQTLGQGPEFLTYFQNEAQLEKSRLLSDRFSAERPKGSFSTLEIQRTEQGDSAMYLCASSSGGSGVSTDTQYFGPGTRLTVL.

In DNA, the CDR3 is TGTGCCAGCAGTCCAAGGGCTAACTATGGCTACACCTTC. Translation gives CASSPRANYGYTF. The chain employs TRBV3-1 (or the pseudogene TRBV3-2) and TRBJ1-2; D gene uncertain. Germline V lookup: CDR1 LGHDT, CDR2 YNNKEL (reference sequence). Trimming left V 6 bases short and J 0 bases short, with 8 bases between. CDR3 length equals 13 residues.

In its sample, this clone was seen once. The chain employs TRBV5-4 and TRBJ2-1; D unclear. Trimming took off 2 bases at V and 0 bases at J, with 9 bases between the two ends. The CDR3 extends over 15 amino acids. CDR1 and CDR2 from the germline V gene are SGHNT and YYREEE (reference sequence). The CDR3 is CASSLASSSYNEQFF. The CDR3 nucleotides read TGTGCCAGCAGCTTAGCAAGTAGCTCCTACAATGAGCAGTTCTTC.

The CDR3: CASSQDLGYGGAFF. Here the CDR3 DNA reads TGTGCCAGCAGCCAAGATCTTGGCTACGGGGGAGCTTTCTTT. The chain employs TRBV14 and TRBJ1-1, with D perhaps TRBD1 (5 bases). CDR1 SGHDN and CDR2 FVKESK come from the germline V gene. The CDR3 covers 14 residues. V was pared by 0 bases and J by 10 bases, with 15 bases between.

The rearrangement joins TRBV27 to TRBJ1-5; no reliable D call. The CDR3 is 12 amino acids. Germline loops: CDR1 MNHEY, CDR2 SMNVEV (reference sequence). The V end was cut by 8 bases, the J end by 2 bases, with 7 bases between. CDR3 sequence (DNA): TGTGCCAGCGCCACGGGCAATCAGCCCCAGCATTTT. Its translation is CASATGNQPQHF.

Comments on this clone: Germline and junction disagree at one end, which may indicate a read error. CDR3 amino acids: CASTLDRDHSPLHF. The CDR3 coding sequence is TGTGCCAGCACCTTGGACAGGGACCATTCACCCCTCCACTTT. The chain is built from TRBV5-4 and TRBJ1-6, with TRBD1 matching over 8 bases. The CDR3 is made up of 14 amino acids. Germline V gene lookup returns CDR1 SGHNT and CDR2 YYREEE (reference sequence).

The gene calls are TRBV6-2 or TRBV6-3 and TRBJ1-2, with D possibly being TRBD1 (5 bases). Germline CDR1 reads MNHEY; CDR2 reads SVGEGT. The CDR3 loop spans 14 amino acids. V dropped 2 bases and J dropped 4 bases, with 11 bases sitting between them. The CDR3 region has the DNA TGTGCCAGCAGTTACCCGGGACCGGCCTATGGCTACACCTTC. Encoded protein: CASSYPGPAYGYTF.

The rearrangement joins TRBV5-1 to TRBJ2-6, with no clear D. The V end was cut by 4 bases, the J end by 0 bases, with 17 bases between. The CDR3 totals 18 residues. Germline V gives CDR1 SGHRS, CDR2 YFSETQ. CDR3 bases: TGCGCCAGCAGCCCACCCGAGACGGCCAGCTCTGGGGCCAACGTCCTGACTTTC. It specifies CASSPPETASSGANVLTF.

The rearrangement uses TRBV30 and TRBJ1-4; unclear D gene. Trimming removed 2 bases at V and 8 bases at J, with 15 bases between. This CDR3 contains 14 residues. Germline V gene sequence: CDR1 GTSNPN, CDR2 SVGIG (reference sequence). The CDR3 loop reads CAWSPPGVGEKLFF. In DNA, the CDR3 is TGTGCCTGGAGTCCCCCCGGGGTTGGAGAAAAACTGTTTTTT.

The chain employs TRBV12-3 or TRBV12-4 and TRBJ2-5; D remains ambiguous. CDR3 size: 12 residues. V was clipped by 5 bases and J by 5 bases, with 9 bases between them. The CDR3 bases are TGTGCCAGCAGTCCAGACCGGGAGACCCAGTACTTC. Amino acid sequence: CASSPDRETQYF.

The chain has TRBV30 and TRBJ1-6; tentative D call: TRBD1 (5 bases). This CDR3 comprises 18 residues. Per the germline V gene, CDR1 is GTSNPN and CDR2 is SVGIG (reference sequence). V shed 1 base and J shed 0 bases, with 16 bases lying between them. This CDR3 is CAWSGGLLRSSYNSPLHF. As DNA, the CDR3 is TGTGCCTGGAGTGGGGGACTTCTTAGGAGCTCCTATAATTCACCCCTCCACTTT.

The V and J genes are TRBV6-5 and TRBJ1-3; weak D call: TRBD1 (5 bases). The V and J ends lost 5 bases and 0 bases respectively, with 11 bases between them. Germline V CDR1 and CDR2: MNHEY, SVGAGI. The CDR3 totals 15 residues. The CDR3 coding sequence is TGTGCCAGCAGTCCGGGGCTAATCTCTGGAAACACCATATATTTT. Translated: CASSPGLISGNTIYF.